A single sample is the source of the 16 T cell receptor beta chains below, sequenced in a study of T cell responses to AZD1222 COVID-19 vaccine (TCRdb year 2021). Library generation was performed with the immunoSEQ multiplex PCR assay. This is the immuneACCESS table as TCRdb keeps it, with only in-frame sequences that have V and J called. A part of the clones is gone; compared with another copy, unresolved V genes explain less than half, and the rest is unexplained. A total of about 140,000 clones appear in this sample, approximately 91% of them only once. The top ten hold about 1.5% of the sample. In the paper's terms, the time point label means: baseline before first vaccination. The sequencing used peripheral blood, collected on day 0 of AZD1222 vaccination. These receptors all stem from an adult in good health.

This clone showed up just once. The genes are TRBV11-3 and TRBJ2-3; tentatively, D is TRBD2 (6 bases). The ends were cut back, 4 bases at V and 4 bases at J, with 21 bases in the middle. CDR3 length: 17 amino acids. The V gene's germline CDR1 is SGHNT and CDR2 YENEEA. The CDR3 protein is CASSSGVDPSGADTQYF. CDR3 coding DNA: TGTGCCAGCAGCTCTGGGGTAGACCCCTCGGGGGCAGATACGCAGTATTTT.

The chain employs TRBV9 and TRBJ1-1; D may be TRBD1 (6 bases). Trimming took 3 bases from V and 1 from J, leaving 13 bases between them. The germline V gene has CDR1 SGDLS and CDR2 YYNGEE. CDR3 length: 15 residues. CDR3 nucleotide sequence: TGTGCCAGCAGCGGATTTACAGGGCAGAACACTGAAGCTTTCTTT. Protein product: CASSGFTGQNTEAFF. The entire variable domain, with the rest obtained from reference TRBV9 and TRBJ1-1, is as follows: DSGVTQTPKHLITATGQRVTLRCSPRSGDLSVYWYQQSLDQGLQFLIQYYNGEERAKGNILERFSAQQFPDLHSELNLSSLELGDSALYFCASSGFTGQNTEAFFGQGTRLTVV.

Only a few counts were recorded for this clone. This chain links TRBV6-4 with TRBJ1-1; weak D call: TRBD1 (5 bases). V was clipped by 4 bases and J by 4 bases, with 16 bases between them. The CDR3 consists of 15 residues. The V gene's germline CDR1 is MRHNA and CDR2 SNTAGT. CDR3 nucleotides: TGTGCCAGCAGTGGCCACGCGGACACGTCCACTGAAGCTTTCTTT. It encodes CASSGHADTSTEAFF.

The chain employs TRBV6-2 or TRBV6-3 and TRBJ1-1; 7 nucleotides agree with TRBD1. This CDR3 is built from 15 residues. CDR1 is MNHEY, CDR2 SVGEGT, per germline. Trimming cost V 5 bases and J 3 bases; bases outside gene matches: 9. In DNA form, the CDR3 reads TGTGCCAGCAGTAACCAGGGACAGTGGGACACTGAAGCTTTCTTT. Protein product: CASSNQGQWDTEAFF.

This sequence joins TRBV3-1 (or the pseudogene TRBV3-2) and TRBJ2-2, with TRBD1 identical over 7 bases. Germline V gives CDR1 LGHDT, CDR2 YNNKEL (reference sequence). The CDR3 is 14 amino acids. V was pared by 10 bases and J by 0 bases, with 5 bases of the junction left unmatched. The CDR3 is CATGGLANTGELFF. The CDR3, as DNA: TGTGCCACAGGGGGATTGGCGAACACCGGGGAGCTGTTTTTT.

The rearrangement joins TRBV13 to TRBJ2-6; TRBD1 matches at 7 bases. The CDR3 extends over 23 amino acids. Germline-derived CDR1 and CDR2 are PRHDT and FYEKMQ (reference sequence). Trimming took 2 bases from V and 0 from J; bases not matched to a gene: 22. The CDR3, as DNA: TGTGCCAGCAGCTTACTAGTCCCCTTCTGGACTGACAGGGCTGACTCTGGGGCCAACGTCCTGACTTTC. Translating gives CASSLLVPFWTDRADSGANVLTF.

The rearrangement uses TRBV5-6 and TRBJ2-4, with TRBD1 matching 8 bases. The V gene end was trimmed by 2 bases and the J gene end by 9 bases; junction bases not matched to a gene: 4. This CDR3 contains 13 residues. CDR1 is SGHDT, CDR2 YYEEEE, per germline. In DNA form, the CDR3 reads TGTGCCAGCAGCTTAGGACAGGGACTCATTCAGTACTTC. Translated, it gives CASSLGQGLIQYF.

The chain combines TRBV24-1 with TRBJ1-2; 9 bases match TRBD1. The CDR3 contains 15 residues. V lost 4 bases and J lost 2; bases outside the gene matches: 4. Germline CDR1 KGHDR, CDR2 SFDVKD. CDR3 sequence reads: CATSDPGQGNYGYTF. DNA of the CDR3: TGTGCCACCAGTGACCCCGGACAGGGGAACTATGGCTACACCTTC.

The chain recombines TRBV11-3 with TRBJ1-1; no clear D gene. The CDR3 extends over 13 amino acids. V was pared by 7 bases and J by 1 base, with 10 bases between. The germline gives CDR1 SGHNT, CDR2 YENEEA. The CDR3: CASTGKGNTEAFF. The DNA for the CDR3 is TGTGCCAGCACGGGGAAGGGGAACACTGAAGCTTTCTTT.

A remark on this clone: The sample holds other DNA sequences that translate to the same CDR3. This chain joins TRBV4-1 and TRBJ2-7; a possible D gene is TRBD1 (6 bases). Trimming cost V 0 bases and J 2 bases, with 8 bases left between them. The CDR3 loop spans 14 amino acids. In germline, CDR1 is MGHRA, CDR2 YSYEKL. The DNA for the CDR3 is TGCGCCAGCAGCCAAGACCCAGGGGCCTACGAGCAGTACTTC. Residues: CASSQDPGAYEQYF.

The chain combines TRBV27 with TRBJ2-1; D tentatively fits TRBD1 or TRBD2 (5 bases each). The ends were cut back, 8 bases at V and 1 base at J, with 18 bases in the middle. CDR3 length: 16 residues. From germline, CDR1 is MNHEY and CDR2 SMNVEV (reference sequence). For the CDR3, the DNA is TGTGCCAGCGGACAAACTGGGTGGGAGTCCTACAATGAGCAGTTCTTC. Encoded protein: CASGQTGWESYNEQFF.

The chain carries TRBV30 and TRBJ1-1; tentatively, D is TRBD1 (5 bases). The CDR3 has 15 residues. Germline CDR1 GTSNPN, CDR2 SVGIG (reference sequence). V lost 3 bases to trimming and J lost 1 base, with 15 bases between them. CDR3 bases: TGTGCCTGGAGCGAGATAGGGACTGAGAACACTGAAGCTTTCTTT. It translates to CAWSEIGTENTEAFF.

A few counts support this clone. The genes are TRBV5-6 and TRBJ2-3; D gene unclear. The germline gives CDR1 SGHDT, CDR2 YYEEEE. The CDR3 is made up of 14 amino acids. V dropped 0 bases and J dropped 10 bases, with 15 bases sitting between them. The CDR3 loop reads CASSLELGMSPQYF. DNA for the CDR3: TGTGCCAGCAGCTTGGAGCTGGGAATGAGTCCGCAGTATTTT.

The table lists this clone with a count of one. This chain connects TRBV29-1 to TRBJ2-1; 9 nucleotides agree with TRBD1. Germline CDR1 is SQVTM and CDR2 is ANQGSEA. The CDR3 loop spans 13 amino acids. J gave up 5 bases and V 3 bases, and 2 bases lay outside the gene matches. The CDR3 spells CSVEGTGHNEQFF. The CDR3 bases are TGCAGCGTTGAGGGGACAGGGCACAATGAGCAGTTCTTC.

This clone was found once. The chain has TRBV18 and TRBJ2-3, with a weak D call TRBD1 (5 bases). Trimming pared 4 bases from V and 4 bases from J, leaving 12 bases between. In germline, CDR1 is KGHSH, CDR2 LQKENI. There are 14 residues in the CDR3. CDR3 coding DNA: TGTGCCAGCTCACGTACAGGTCTCTCAGATACGCAGTATTTT. Protein product: CASSRTGLSDTQYF.

This clone was detected a few times. The rearrangement joins TRBV6-5 to TRBJ1-3; unclear D gene. This CDR3 comprises 15 residues. CDR1 is MNHEY and CDR2 is SVGAGI in the germline V gene. V was pared by 0 bases and J by 0 bases, with 6 bases between. CDR3 nucleotides: TGTGCCAGCAGTTACTCGGGCCTCTCTGGAAACACCATATATTTT. Its protein product is CASSYSGLSGNTIYF.